This T cell receptor (beta chain) was captured in a study of response to subunit inactivated influenza vaccine. The V end was cut by 0 bases, the J end by 4 bases, with 11 bases between. This CDR3 contains 15 residues. Germline loops: CDR1 SGDLS, CDR2 YYNGEE. For this clonotype: The antigen remains unidentified.

Study observations and caveats: The authors offered the suggestion that each seasonal influenza vaccination recruits few new T cells.

A single record per CDR3 protein comes from TCRdb applying MiXCR to the RT-PCR reads. The sample has fewer than 800,000 distinct CDR3 sequences; about 15% are singletons. This chain links TRBV9 with TRBJ2-1; no clear D gene. This TCR came from a man in his fifties who received an inactivated influenza vaccine. Sequenced here: PBMCs from blood, sampled about 13 days after vaccination. CDR3: CASSVAGPGYNEQFF. CDR3 sequence (DNA): TGTGCCAGCAGCGTAGCAGGTCCTGGATACAATGAGCAGTTCTTC.